The 30 T cell receptor beta chains presented below share a single source sample, sequenced in a study of cytomegalovirus exposure and HLA in healthy donors. The PCR was carried out with 60 Vbeta primers and 13 Jbeta primers. Produced via immunoSEQ multiplex PCR; TCRdb's table is partial and in-frame only. Recorded for this sample: about 40,000 clones. Material: PBMCs. These receptors came from a man aged 35 to 55 in good health and CMV-seropositive.

The chain is built from TRBV6-5 and TRBJ2-5; D remains ambiguous. CDR3 length: 13 residues. V shed 5 bases and J shed 3 bases, with 10 bases lying between them. Germline CDR1 and CDR2: MNHEY and SVGAGI. The CDR3, as DNA: TGTGCCAGCAGTCCCTACACAGAAGAGACCCAGTACTTC. Translation: CASSPYTEETQYF.

V usage is TRBV10-3 and J usage is TRBJ1-1, with 7 bases fitting TRBD1. Looked up from germline, CDR1 is ENHRY and CDR2 is SYGVKD. This CDR3 contains 14 residues. V was pared by 4 bases and J by 1 base, with 3 bases of the junction left unmatched. The CDR3: CAISGAGGNTEAFF. As DNA, the CDR3 is TGTGCCATCAGTGGGGCAGGGGGGAACACTGAAGCTTTCTTT.

The rearrangement joins TRBV10-3 to TRBJ1-5; unclear D gene. The CDR3 runs to 16 residues. Germline V CDR1 and CDR2: ENHRY, SYGVKD. V dropped 3 bases and J dropped 4 bases, with 16 bases sitting between them. The CDR3 nucleotides read TGTGCCATCAGTGACAGACGACTAGCTGGGAATCAGCCCCAGCATTTT. This sequence encodes CAISDRRLAGNQPQHF.

The V and J genes are TRBV7-9 and TRBJ1-2, with 7 bases matching TRBD1. Germline trimming cut 1 base from V and 4 bases from J; bases unmatched to any gene: 6. The CDR3 sequence is 15 residues long. The germline V gene encodes CDR1 SEHNR and CDR2 FQNEAQ (reference sequence). CDR3 region: CASSLVGTVVYGYTF. In DNA form, the CDR3 reads TGTGCCAGCAGCTTAGTCGGGACAGTTGTCTATGGCTACACCTTC.

The rearrangement uses TRBV5-4 and TRBJ1-1; tentatively, D is TRBD1 (6 bases). Trimming pared 2 bases from V and 5 bases from J, leaving 13 bases between. Looked up from germline, CDR1 is SGHNT and CDR2 is YYREEE (reference sequence). CDR3 size: 14 residues. The CDR3 reads CASSLSTGTTEAFF. CDR3 DNA: TGTGCCAGCAGCTTAAGCACAGGGACGACTGAAGCTTTCTTT. Variable domain in full (rest from reference TRBV5-4 and TRBJ1-1): ETGVTQSPTHLIKTRGQQVTLRCSSQSGHNTVSWYQQALGQGPQFIFQYYREEENGRGNFPPRFSGLQFPNYSSELNVNALELDDSALYLCASSLSTGTTEAFFGQGTRLTVV.

This sequence joins TRBV28 and TRBJ2-7; TRBD2 might be the D (5 bases). Trimming left V 2 bases short and J 1 base short, with 24 bases between. The CDR3 runs to 19 residues. Germline CDR1 reads MDHEN; CDR2 reads SYDVKM. This CDR3 reads CASSLDPLFLANRSYEQYF. The CDR3 DNA sequence: TGTGCCAGCAGTTTAGACCCCCTCTTCCTAGCTAACCGTTCCTACGAGCAGTACTTC.

The chain links TRBV5-4 to TRBJ2-7, with a tentative D call TRBD2 (6 bases). The CDR3 consists of 15 residues. Germline-derived CDR1 and CDR2 are SGHNT and YYREEE (reference sequence). Trimming removed 0 bases at V and 5 bases at J, with 15 bases between. The CDR3 DNA is TGTGCCAGCAGCTTGGCCTTGGGACTCCCTAACGAGCAGTACTTC. Its protein product is CASSLALGLPNEQYF.

V gene TRBV11-3 combines with J gene TRBJ2-2; 8 nucleotides match TRBD2. The CDR3 is 18 amino acids. The V and J ends lost 1 base and 1 base, in that order; junction bases with no gene match: 8. Germline loops: CDR1 SGHNT, CDR2 YENEEA. In DNA, the CDR3 is TGTGCCAGCAGCTTAGGATCGCTGACTAGCGTGAACACCGGGGAGCTGTTTTTT. Its translation: CASSLGSLTSVNTGELFF.

The V call is TRBV27, the J call TRBJ2-7, with TRBD1 matching 9 bases. V trimming: 8 bases; J trimming: 2 bases; junction bases outside the gene matches: 7. The CDR3 is 14 residues long. Germline lookup yields CDR1 MNHEY and CDR2 SMNVEV (reference sequence). In nucleotides, the CDR3 is TGTGCCAGCCACCGTGGGACAGGGACCTACGAGCAGTACTTC. It translates to CASHRGTGTYEQYF.

The rearrangement uses TRBV6-1 and TRBJ2-3, with 13 bases identical to TRBD2. The CDR3 covers 16 residues. Germline loops: CDR1 MNHNS, CDR2 SASEGT. After removal of 3 bases from V and 6 bases from J, the junction contained 6 bases not matched to a gene. Written as DNA, the CDR3 is TGTGCCAGCAGTGATCCGGGACTAGCGGGGTCGGATACGCAGTATTTT. Its translation is CASSDPGLAGSDTQYF.

J is TRBJ1-1 and V is TRBV6-5; D is undetermined. The CDR3 extends over 16 amino acids. Germline-derived CDR1 and CDR2 are MNHEY and SVGAGI. V gave up 1 base and J gave up 1 base, with 13 bases separating them. CDR3: CASSYYPDLRNTEAFF. In DNA form, the CDR3 reads TGTGCCAGCAGTTACTATCCAGACTTGCGGAACACTGAAGCTTTCTTT.

This chain links TRBV28 with TRBJ2-6; no clear D gene. V lost 4 bases and J lost 3, with 13 bases in between. Germline-derived CDR1 and CDR2 are MDHEN and SYDVKM. This CDR3 has 16 residues. The CDR3 sequence: CASSSMRGGGANVLTF. The CDR3 DNA reads TGTGCCAGCAGTTCCATGCGTGGTGGTGGGGCCAACGTCCTGACTTTC.

The chain couples TRBV9 to TRBJ1-2, with TRBD1 matching over 10 bases. CDR3 length equals 15 residues. Germline trimming cut 4 bases from V and 4 bases from J; bases unmatched to any gene: 7. From germline, CDR1 is SGDLS and CDR2 YYNGEE. The CDR3 region has the DNA TGTGCCAGCAGCACCAGGACAGGGGGTAGCTATGGCTACACCTTC. Amino acid sequence: CASSTRTGGSYGYTF. Full variable domain (missing parts from reference TRBV9 and TRBJ1-2): DSGVTQTPKHLITATGQRVTLRCSPRSGDLSVYWYQQSLDQGLQFLIQYYNGEERAKGNILERFSAQQFPDLHSELNLSSLELGDSALYFCASSTRTGGSYGYTFGSGTRLTVV.

The rearrangement joins TRBV19 to TRBJ1-4; possible D gene TRBD1, 5 bases. Per the germline V gene, CDR1 is LNHDA and CDR2 is SQIVND (reference sequence). Deletions cut 0 bases from V and 5 bases from J, with 10 bases between. This CDR3 has 15 residues. The CDR3 region has the DNA TGTGCCAGTAGTATAGATGGGACTAAGAATGAAAAACTGTTTTTT. The encoded protein is CASSIDGTKNEKLFF.

The chain recombines TRBV11-3 with TRBJ2-2; 8 positions agree with TRBD1. The ends lost 4 bases at V and 4 bases at J; junction bases unmatched: 8. This CDR3 comprises 16 residues. Germline lookup yields CDR1 SGHNT and CDR2 YENEEA. CDR3 coding DNA: TGTGCCAGCAGCTATCCCCTGACAGGGGCCACCGGGGAGCTGTTTTTT. This gives the protein CASSYPLTGATGELFF.

As DNA, the CDR3 is TGTGCCTGGAGTGTAATGGCGGACACAGATACGCAGTATTTT. It specifies CAWSVMADTDTQYF. The V gene is TRBV30, the J gene TRBJ2-3; the D is unclear. The CDR3 runs to 14 residues. The germline V and J ends were trimmed by 0 bases and 2 bases, with 9 bases remaining between them. The germline V gene encodes CDR1 GTSNPN and CDR2 SVGIG (reference sequence).

V is TRBV18 and J is TRBJ1-2; D call uncertain. Trimming removed 2 bases at V and 2 bases at J, with 6 bases between. The CDR3 consists of 13 residues. Germline lookup yields CDR1 KGHSH and CDR2 LQKENI. The CDR3 DNA reads as TGTGCCAGCTCACCAGAGGAAAACTATGGCTACACCTTC. Residues: CASSPEENYGYTF.

This chain connects TRBV7-2 to TRBJ1-5; 11 bases are shared with TRBD1. Trimming removed 5 bases from V and 1 base from J; junction bases left unmatched: 1. Germline values: CDR1 SGHTA, CDR2 FQGNSA. CDR3 length: 15 amino acids. In DNA form, the CDR3 reads TGTGCCAGCAGCGGACAGGGGGCGAGCAATCAGCCCCAGCATTTT. Its protein is CASSGQGASNQPQHF.

The CDR3 here is CAISGKGDHSNQPQHF. For the CDR3, the DNA is TGTGCCATCAGTGGGAAGGGAGACCATAGCAATCAGCCCCAGCATTTT. The chain is built from TRBV10-3 and TRBJ1-5; no firm D call. The CDR3 has 16 amino acids. V was clipped by 4 bases and J by 0 bases, with 13 bases between them. Germline values: CDR1 ENHRY, CDR2 SYGVKD.

This sequence joins TRBV18 and TRBJ2-1; possible D gene TRBD1, 6 bases. The CDR3 runs to 15 residues. V was pared by 5 bases and J by 0 bases, with 11 bases between. The germline CDR1 and CDR2 sequences are KGHSH and LQKENI. For the CDR3, the DNA is TGTGCCAGCTCATTCGACAGGAGCTCCTACAATGAGCAGTTCTTC. This gives the protein CASSFDRSSYNEQFF. The variable domain in full, with the rest retrieved from reference TRBV18 and TRBJ2-1, is NAGVMQNPRHLVRRRGQEARLRCSPMKGHSHVYWYRQLPEEGLKFMVYLQKENIIDESGMPKERFSAEFPKEGPSILRIQQVVRGDSAAYFCASSFDRSSYNEQFFGPGTRLTVL.

V gene TRBV25-1 combines with J gene TRBJ1-3; possibly TRBD1 for D (5 bases). The germline V gene encodes CDR1 MGHDK and CDR2 SYGVNS. CDR3 length equals 18 residues. Trimming removed 2 bases from V and 0 bases from J, with 17 bases in between. DNA of the CDR3: TGTGCCAGCAGTGAAATGTTAGGTGGGGCATACTCTGGAAACACCATATATTTT. This codes for CASSEMLGGAYSGNTIYF.

The chain links TRBV11-2 to TRBJ2-2; D possibly corresponds to TRBD1 (7 bases). This CDR3 has 15 residues. Trimming shortened V by 1 base and J by 5 bases, and 11 bases separated the two germline ends. Germline V gene lookup returns CDR1 SGHAT and CDR2 FQNNGV. The CDR3, as DNA: TGTGCCAGCAGCTTAGGTGCAGGGGGGACCGGGGAGCTGTTTTTT. As protein: CASSLGAGGTGELFF.

The rearrangement joins TRBV27 to TRBJ2-7; D unresolved. The CDR3 is made up of 15 amino acids. Germline CDR1 is MNHEY and CDR2 is SMNVEV (reference sequence). The V and J ends lost 0 bases and 2 bases respectively, with 11 bases between them. The CDR3 bases are TGTGCCAGCAGTTTATCTTCGCGGATGGCCTACGAGCAGTACTTC. This sequence encodes CASSLSSRMAYEQYF.

The rearrangement joins TRBV7-3 to TRBJ1-1, with 7 bases aligning to TRBD1. Germline V gives CDR1 SGHTA, CDR2 FQGTGA. CDR3 size: 15 residues. V lost 5 bases to trimming and J lost 1 base; unmatched junction nucleotides: 7. DNA of the CDR3: TGTGCCAGCAGCCGTTCGACAGGGACGAACACTGAAGCTTTCTTT. Translated: CASSRSTGTNTEAFF. Drawing the rest from reference TRBV7-3 and TRBJ1-1, the complete variable domain is GAGVSQTPSNKVTEKGKYVELRCDPISGHTALYWYRQSLGQGPEFLIYFQGTGAADDSGLPNDRFFAVRPEGSVSTLKIQRTERGDSAVYLCASSRSTGTNTEAFFGQGTRLTVV.

The chain joins TRBV5-6 to TRBJ2-7; 9 bases line up with TRBD2. The germline V gene encodes CDR1 SGHDT and CDR2 YYEEEE. The V and J ends lost 3 bases and 4 bases, in that order; junction bases with no gene match: 11. The CDR3 runs 16 residues. Written as DNA, the CDR3 is TGTGCCAGCAGCTACCTGGTAGCGGGAGATACGTACGAGCAGTACTTC. Protein: CASSYLVAGDTYEQYF.

Worth noting for this clone: The sample carries other DNA sequences with the same CDR3. The chain joins TRBV10-1 to TRBJ2-2; the match to TRBD2 covers 8 bases. The germline V gene has CDR1 WNHNN and CDR2 SYGVQD (reference sequence). This CDR3 is 20 amino acids long. V shed 1 base and J 1 base; nucleotides not matched to a gene: 14. The CDR3 spells CASSEWVASGREGNTGELFF. The CDR3 region has the DNA TGCGCCAGCAGTGAGTGGGTAGCCAGCGGGAGAGAGGGGAACACCGGGGAGCTGTTTTTT.

The chain recombines TRBV29-1 with TRBJ2-7; D perhaps matches TRBD1 (6 bases). The CDR3 contains 11 residues. Trimming pared 7 bases from V and 4 bases from J, leaving 11 bases between. Germline CDR1 SQVTM, CDR2 ANQGSEA. In DNA form, the CDR3 reads TGCAGCGCCCTTCAGGGGTACGAGCAGTACTTC. Its protein product is CSALQGYEQYF.

This sequence joins TRBV6-5 and TRBJ2-5; D call uncertain. V was trimmed by 4 bases and J by 5 bases, leaving 14 bases between them. The CDR3 is 14 amino acids. Germline V gene sequence: CDR1 MNHEY, CDR2 SVGAGI. The CDR3 region is CASSSGFSGETQYF. The DNA for the CDR3 is TGTGCCAGCAGTTCAGGATTTAGTGGGGAGACCCAGTACTTC.

V and J are TRBV25-1 and TRBJ2-6; D is unclear. Germline CDR1 and CDR2: MGHDK and SYGVNS. The ends were cut back, 3 bases at V and 0 bases at J, with 12 bases in the middle. The CDR3 covers 17 residues. CDR3 DNA: TGTGCCAGCAGTGAGGGCCCCTTTAGCTCTGGGGCCAACGTCCTGACTTTC. This translates into CASSEGPFSSGANVLTF.

The gene calls are TRBV19 and TRBJ2-7; 10 bases line up with TRBD1. Losses at the gene ends were 4 bases for V and 6 bases for J; bases not matched to a gene: 6. This CDR3 comprises 14 residues. Germline CDR1 and CDR2: LNHDA and SQIVND (reference sequence). Written as DNA, the CDR3 is TGTGCCAGTAGTAGGGGGACAGGGGTCGCCGAGCAGTACTTC. Amino acids: CASSRGTGVAEQYF.